This passage covers 8 T cell receptor beta chains from one sample sequenced in a study of blood T cell repertoires in COVID-19. Some clones are missing from TCRdb's copy, which holds only in-frame ones; the method was immunoSEQ multiplex PCR. The sample has tens of thousands of clones; roughly 70% are singletons. Sequenced: peripheral blood. The receptors here all came from a man in his sixties or seventies with COVID-19, enrolled during active disease.

The rearrangement joins TRBV7-2 to TRBJ2-7; TRBD2 might be the D (5 bases). The CDR3 is 15 residues long. Germline assignment: CDR1 SGHTA and CDR2 FQGNSA. Between the trimmed V and J ends, which lost 1 base and 0 bases, there was a span of 10 bases. CDR3 DNA: TGTGCCAGCAGCTTAGGCGGAACTAGCTCCTACGAGCAGTACTTC. The encoded protein is CASSLGGTSSYEQYF.

This clone was found once. The chain has TRBV2 and TRBJ2-1; no reliable D call. The V end was cut by 8 bases, the J end by 10 bases, with 18 bases between. The length of the CDR3 is 13 residues. CDR1 and CDR2 from the germline V gene are SNHLY and FYNNEI. CDR3 region: CASLGQAAGEQFF. In DNA form, the CDR3 reads TGTGCCAGCTTGGGCCAGGCAGCAGGCGAGCAGTTCTTC.

This chain links TRBV12-3 or TRBV12-4 with TRBJ1-2, with D possibly being TRBD1 (6 bases). The V end was cut by 1 base, the J end by 8 bases, with 11 bases between. The CDR3 spans 13 residues. The CDR3 sequence is CASSLEGGGGYTF. The CDR3 region has the DNA TGTGCCAGCAGTTTAGAAGGGGGTGGGGGCTACACCTTC.

The genes are TRBV7-2 and TRBJ1-4, with 8 bases matching TRBD1. Germline lookup yields CDR1 SGHTA and CDR2 FQGNSA. Trimming cost V 4 bases and J 4 bases; bases outside gene matches: 5. The CDR3 consists of 15 residues. CDR3 region: CASSWTGTDNEKLFF. CDR3 coding DNA: TGTGCCAGCAGCTGGACAGGGACCGATAATGAAAAACTGTTTTTT.

The chain carries TRBV19 and TRBJ2-7; the match to TRBD2 covers 7 bases. The CDR3 is 15 amino acids. Germline V gene data show CDR1 as LNHDA and CDR2 as SQIVND (reference sequence). V dropped 2 bases and J dropped 7; count of bases not matched to a gene: 11. The CDR3 sequence is CASSISGGGPKEQYF. DNA of the CDR3: TGTGCCAGTAGTATATCCGGGGGAGGGCCGAAAGAGCAGTACTTC.

This chain links TRBV28 with TRBJ2-2; possible D gene TRBD2, 6 bases. The CDR3 sequence is 15 residues long. Germline V lookup: CDR1 MDHEN, CDR2 SYDVKM. The V end lost 6 bases, the J end lost 7 bases, and 18 bases lay between the germline ends. The CDR3 region is CASRTPWGVVGELFF. CDR3 DNA sequence: TGTGCCAGCAGAACCCCCTGGGGGGTGGTCGGGGAGCTGTTTTTT.

V usage is TRBV4-2 and J usage is TRBJ1-1, with D possibly TRBD1 on 6 matching bases. Germline CDR1 reads LGHNA; CDR2 reads YNFKEQ. The CDR3 totals 15 residues. V shed 5 bases and J shed 0 bases, with 13 bases lying between them. The CDR3 sequence is CASSSRQELNTEAFF. The CDR3 DNA follows: TGTGCCAGCAGCTCACGACAGGAACTGAACACTGAAGCTTTCTTT.

The gene calls are TRBV27 and TRBJ2-5, with a weak D call TRBD2 (6 bases). The CDR3 spans 14 residues. V dropped 1 base and J dropped 5 bases, with 11 bases sitting between them. Looked up from germline, CDR1 is MNHEY and CDR2 is SMNVEV (reference sequence). The CDR3 DNA is TGTGCCAGCAGTTTATATTCTAGCGTGGAGACCCAGTACTTC. This translates into CASSLYSSVETQYF.